These 3 T cell receptor beta chains were all obtained from the same sample, sequenced in a study of CD8 T cells in ankylosing spondylitis. TCRdb fed the 5' RACE reads into MiXCR, producing one record per CDR3 protein. The sample shows about 250,000 distinct CDR3 sequences, 32% of them seen only once. The sequenced sample consisted of blood, either unsorted or a sorted T cell fraction (not recorded which). The origin of the receptors is a male donor with ankylosing spondylitis or in good health (not recorded which).

The chain is built from TRBV12-3 or TRBV12-4 and TRBJ2-3; 10 nucleotides line up with TRBD2. Losses at the gene ends were 5 bases for V and 1 base for J; bases not matched to a gene: 6. The CDR3 has 16 residues. The CDR3 DNA follows: TGTGCCAGCAGTGGGAGCGGGGGGGACGGCACAGATACGCAGTATTTT. Translated: CASSGSGGDGTDTQYF.

This clonotype was detected only a few times. The genes are TRBV7-6 and TRBJ2-1; TRBD2 matches 10 bases. CDR3 length equals 14 residues. Germline-derived CDR1 and CDR2 are SGHVS and FNYEAQ. J lost 7 bases, V lost 2 bases, and 2 bases had no gene match. The CDR3 DNA reads TGTGCCAGCAGCTTACTAGCGGGGGCTAATGAGCAGTTCTTC. It is translated as CASSLLAGANEQFF.

In this sample, this clonotype turned up once. Sequence at one end of the junction differs from germline and may be a read error. The CDR3 DNA sequence: TGTGCCAGCAGTCCTACAGGGGCGCGGAACACCAAATATTTT. It yields the protein CASSPTGARNTKYF. The chain recombines TRBV6-1 with TRBJ1-3; TRBD1 aligns across 7 bases. This CDR3 has 14 amino acids. The germline V gene encodes CDR1 MNHNS and CDR2 SASEGT.